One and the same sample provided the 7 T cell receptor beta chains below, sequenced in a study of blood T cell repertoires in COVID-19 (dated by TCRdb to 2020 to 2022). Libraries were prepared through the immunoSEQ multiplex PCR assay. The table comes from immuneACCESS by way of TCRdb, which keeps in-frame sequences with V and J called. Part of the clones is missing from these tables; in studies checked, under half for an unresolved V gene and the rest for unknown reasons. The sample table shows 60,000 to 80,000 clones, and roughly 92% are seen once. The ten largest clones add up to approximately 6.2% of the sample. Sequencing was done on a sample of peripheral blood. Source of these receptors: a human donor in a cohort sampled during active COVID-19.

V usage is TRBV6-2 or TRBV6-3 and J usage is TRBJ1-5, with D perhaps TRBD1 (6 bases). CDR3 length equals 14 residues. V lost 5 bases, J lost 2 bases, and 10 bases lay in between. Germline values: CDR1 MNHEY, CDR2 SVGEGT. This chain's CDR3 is CASSGGIGNQPQHF. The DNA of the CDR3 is TGTGCCAGCAGTGGGGGCATCGGCAATCAGCCCCAGCATTTT.

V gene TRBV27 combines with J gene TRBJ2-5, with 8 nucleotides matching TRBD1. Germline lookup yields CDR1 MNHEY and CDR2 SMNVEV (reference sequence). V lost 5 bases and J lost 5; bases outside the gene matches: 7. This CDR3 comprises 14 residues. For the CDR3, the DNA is TGTGCCAGCAGTCTTGGAACAGGGGGGGAGACCCAGTACTTC. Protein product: CASSLGTGGETQYF.

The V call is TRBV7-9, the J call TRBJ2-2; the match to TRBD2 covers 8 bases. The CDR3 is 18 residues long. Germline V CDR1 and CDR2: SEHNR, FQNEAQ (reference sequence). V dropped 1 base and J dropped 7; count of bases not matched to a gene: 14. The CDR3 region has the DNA TGTGCCAGCAGCTTAGTGTGGCTAGCGGGCCGCGGTGGCGGGGAGCTGTTTTTT. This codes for CASSLVWLAGRGGGELFF.

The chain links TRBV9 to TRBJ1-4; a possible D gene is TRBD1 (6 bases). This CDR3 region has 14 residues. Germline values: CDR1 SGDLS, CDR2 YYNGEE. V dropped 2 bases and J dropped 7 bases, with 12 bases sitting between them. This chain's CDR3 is CASSVLDRSEKLFF. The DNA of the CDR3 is TGTGCCAGCAGCGTCCTGGACAGAAGTGAAAAACTGTTTTTT.

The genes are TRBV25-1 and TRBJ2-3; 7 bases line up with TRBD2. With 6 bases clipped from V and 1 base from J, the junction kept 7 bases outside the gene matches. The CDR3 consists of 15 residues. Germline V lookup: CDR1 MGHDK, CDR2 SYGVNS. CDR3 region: CASSFRGDGTDTQYF. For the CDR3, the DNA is TGTGCCAGCAGCTTCCGGGGGGACGGCACAGATACGCAGTATTTT.

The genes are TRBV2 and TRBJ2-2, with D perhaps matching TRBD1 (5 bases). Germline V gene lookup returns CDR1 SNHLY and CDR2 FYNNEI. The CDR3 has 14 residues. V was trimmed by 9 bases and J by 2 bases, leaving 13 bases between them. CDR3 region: CASQHRQNTGELFF. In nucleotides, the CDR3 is TGTGCCAGTCAGCACAGGCAAAACACCGGGGAGCTGTTTTTT.

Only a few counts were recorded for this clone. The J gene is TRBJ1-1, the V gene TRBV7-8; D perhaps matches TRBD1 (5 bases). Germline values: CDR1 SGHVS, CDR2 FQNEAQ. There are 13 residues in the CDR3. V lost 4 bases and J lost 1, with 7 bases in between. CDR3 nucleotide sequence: TGTGCCAGCAGCTCAGACAGGAACACTGAAGCTTTCTTT. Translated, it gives CASSSDRNTEAFF. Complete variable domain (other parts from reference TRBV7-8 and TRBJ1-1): GAGVSQSPRYKVAKRGQDVALRCDPISGHVSLFWYQQALGQGPEFLTYFQNEAQLDKSGLPSDRFFAERPEGSVSTLKIQRTQQEDSAVYLCASSSDRNTEAFFGQGTRLTVV.